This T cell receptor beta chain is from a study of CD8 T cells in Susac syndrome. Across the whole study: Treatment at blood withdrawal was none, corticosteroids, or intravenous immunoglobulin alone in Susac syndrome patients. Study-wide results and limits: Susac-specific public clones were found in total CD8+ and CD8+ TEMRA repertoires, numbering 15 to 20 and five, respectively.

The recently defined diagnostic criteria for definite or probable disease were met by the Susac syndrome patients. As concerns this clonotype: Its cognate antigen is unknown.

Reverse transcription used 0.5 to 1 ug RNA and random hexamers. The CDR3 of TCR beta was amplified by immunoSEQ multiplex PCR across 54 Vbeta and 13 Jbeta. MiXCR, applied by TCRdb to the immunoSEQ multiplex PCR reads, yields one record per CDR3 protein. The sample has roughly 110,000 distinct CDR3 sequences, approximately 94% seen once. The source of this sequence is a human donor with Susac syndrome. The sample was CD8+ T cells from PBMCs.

The chain's CDR3 is CASSMVAGYTDTQYF. CDR3 sequence (DNA): TGTGCCAGTAGTATGGTGGCAGGGTACACAGATACGCAGTATTTT. V usage is TRBV19 and J usage is TRBJ2-3; TRBD1 might be the D (5 bases). Trimming cost V 3 bases and J 2 bases, with 12 bases left between them. The CDR3 spans 15 residues. Germline lookup yields CDR1 LNHDA and CDR2 SQIVND (reference sequence).